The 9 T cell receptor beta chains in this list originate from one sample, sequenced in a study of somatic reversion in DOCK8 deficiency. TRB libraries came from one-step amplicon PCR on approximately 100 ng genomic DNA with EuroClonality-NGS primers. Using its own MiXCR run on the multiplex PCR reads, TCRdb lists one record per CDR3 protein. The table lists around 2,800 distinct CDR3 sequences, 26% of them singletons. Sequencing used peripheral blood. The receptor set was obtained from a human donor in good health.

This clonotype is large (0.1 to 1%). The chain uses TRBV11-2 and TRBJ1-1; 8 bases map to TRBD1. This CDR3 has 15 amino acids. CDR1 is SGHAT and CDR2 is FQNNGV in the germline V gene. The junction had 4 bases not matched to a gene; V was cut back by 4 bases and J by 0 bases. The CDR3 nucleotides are TGTGCCAGCAGCTCGGGGACAGGTTTGAACACTGAAGCTTTCTTT. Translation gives CASSSGTGLNTEAFF.

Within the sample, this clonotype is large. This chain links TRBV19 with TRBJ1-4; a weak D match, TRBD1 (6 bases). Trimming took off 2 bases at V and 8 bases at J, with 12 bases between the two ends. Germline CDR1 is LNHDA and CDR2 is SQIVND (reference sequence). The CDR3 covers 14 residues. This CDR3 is CASSILQGDEKLFF. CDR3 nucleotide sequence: TGTGCCAGTAGTATATTACAGGGTGACGAAAAACTGTTTTTT.

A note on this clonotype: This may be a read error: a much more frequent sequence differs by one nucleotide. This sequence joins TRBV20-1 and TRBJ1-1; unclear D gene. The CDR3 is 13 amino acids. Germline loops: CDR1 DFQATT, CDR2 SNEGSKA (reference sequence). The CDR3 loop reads CSARVRANTGAFF. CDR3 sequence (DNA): TGCAGTGCTAGAGTTAGGGCGAACACTGGAGCTTTCTTT.

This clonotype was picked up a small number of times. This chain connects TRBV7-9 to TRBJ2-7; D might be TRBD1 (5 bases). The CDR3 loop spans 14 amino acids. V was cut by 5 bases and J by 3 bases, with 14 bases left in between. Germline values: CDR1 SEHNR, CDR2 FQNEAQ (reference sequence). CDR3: CASSLPGQYYEQYF. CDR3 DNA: TGTGCCAGCAGCCTCCCTGGACAATACTACGAGCAGTACTTC.

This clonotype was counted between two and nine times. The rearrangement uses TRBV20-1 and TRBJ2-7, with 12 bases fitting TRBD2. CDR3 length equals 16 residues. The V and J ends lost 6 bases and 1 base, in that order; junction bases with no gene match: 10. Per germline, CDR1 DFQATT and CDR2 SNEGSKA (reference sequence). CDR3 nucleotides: TGCAGTGCAAGCACTACTAGCGGGAGGAAGTCCTACGAGCAGTACTTC. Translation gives CSASTTSGRKSYEQYF.

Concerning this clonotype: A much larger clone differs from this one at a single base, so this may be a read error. In DNA, the CDR3 is TGTGCCAGCAGTGAGGACGCAGGGGCTTTCACTGAAGCTTTCTTT. Amino acids: CASSEDAGAFTEAFF. The chain combines TRBV2 with TRBJ1-1, with D maybe TRBD1 (6 bases). Germline lookup yields CDR1 SNHLY and CDR2 FYNNEI. Trimming removed 3 bases at V and 4 bases at J, with 15 bases between. The CDR3 length is 15 residues. Using reference TRBV2 and TRBJ1-1 for the parts outside the CDR3, the full variable domain is EPEVTQTPSHQVTQMGQEVILRCVPISNHLYFYWYRQILGQKVEFLVSFYNNEISEKSEIFDDQFSVERPDGSNFTLKIRSTKLEDSAMYFCASSEDAGAFTEAFFGQGTRLTVV.

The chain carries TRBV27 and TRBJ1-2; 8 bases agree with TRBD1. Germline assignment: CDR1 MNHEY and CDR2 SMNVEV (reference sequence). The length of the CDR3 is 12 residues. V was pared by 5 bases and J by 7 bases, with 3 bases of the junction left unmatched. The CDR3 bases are TGTGCCAGCAGTCCTGGACAGGGTGGCTACACCTTC. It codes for CASSPGQGGYTF.

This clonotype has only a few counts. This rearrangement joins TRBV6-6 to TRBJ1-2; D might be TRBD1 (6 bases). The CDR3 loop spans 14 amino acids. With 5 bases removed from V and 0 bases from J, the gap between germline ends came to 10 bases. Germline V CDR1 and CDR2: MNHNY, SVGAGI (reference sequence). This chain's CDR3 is CASSQGPTNYGYTF. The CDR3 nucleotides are TGTGCCAGCAGTCAGGGGCCTACTAACTATGGCTACACCTTC.

This CDR3 reads CASSQTGGGYGYTF. CDR3 sequence (DNA): TGTGCCAGCAGCCAGACAGGGGGCGGCTATGGCTACACCTTC. The J gene is TRBJ1-2, the V gene TRBV3-1; 10 bases are a match to TRBD1. Germline V gene sequence: CDR1 LGHDT, CDR2 YNNKEL (reference sequence). This CDR3 region has 14 residues. With 3 bases clipped from V and 4 bases from J, the junction kept 2 bases outside the gene matches.